One and the same sample provided the 4 T cell receptor beta chains below, sequenced in a study of shared clonotypes between healthy human individuals. Here immunoSEQ multiplex PCR was the method, and the copy in TCRdb shows in-frame clones only, minus some. The table records hundreds of thousands of clones, roughly 70% of them present only once. Sequencing was done on a sample of memory CD4+ T cells sorted from blood. Subset noted: CD45RA-negative fraction. The receptors come from a woman aged 25-40 years in good health.

With respect to this clone: Additional DNA sequences in this sample encode the identical CDR3. The rearrangement joins TRBV7-9 to TRBJ1-3, with D unclear. The CDR3 has 12 residues. In germline, CDR1 is SEHNR, CDR2 FQNEAQ (reference sequence). The V end lost 1 base, the J end lost 4 bases, and 2 bases lay between the germline ends. In DNA form, the CDR3 reads TGTGCCAGCAGCTTAGTCGGAAACACCATATATTTT. This codes for CASSLVGNTIYF.

This chain links TRBV6-5 with TRBJ2-2; the D is unclear. The CDR3 consists of 13 residues. Germline V gene lookup returns CDR1 MNHEY and CDR2 SVGAGI. Trimming removed 2 bases from V and 8 bases from J, with 9 bases in between. The CDR3 is CASSYGGRGELFF. The CDR3 nucleotides are TGTGCCAGCAGTTACGGCGGCAGGGGGGAGCTGTTTTTT.

This clone occurred once. This chain links TRBV28 with TRBJ1-3, with 7 nucleotides matching TRBD1. J lost 1 base, V lost 7 bases, and 7 bases had no gene match. In germline, CDR1 is MDHEN, CDR2 SYDVKM. The CDR3 spans 15 residues. CDR3 protein: CASTPPTGSGNTIYF. The CDR3 bases are TGTGCCAGCACCCCTCCGACAGGGTCTGGAAACACCATATATTTT.

This chain joins TRBV19 and TRBJ1-4; 8 positions agree with TRBD1. With V trimmed by 6 bases and J by 3 bases, 9 bases remained unmatched. This CDR3 is 16 amino acids long. Per germline, CDR1 LNHDA and CDR2 SQIVND (reference sequence). Written as DNA, the CDR3 is TGTGCCAGTAGGGACAGGGCTTCGGGATCTAATGAAAAACTGTTTTTT. This encodes CASRDRASGSNEKLFF.